This paragraph reports one T cell receptor (beta chain). Without a recorded count, this clonotype is taken to be medium-sized (0.01 to 0.1%) from its frequency. It has no known antigen specificity. Library generation was performed with 10x single-cell sequencing. CSF cells were profiled with 10X Genomics single-cell V(D)J and 5' gene-expression libraries. CSF single-cell TCR libraries were sequenced on an Illumina NextSeq550. The original pipeline was this. After V(D)J reads were mapped to the vdj-GRCh38 alts ensemble 2.0.0 reference, the Cell Ranger vdj pipeline was used to analyse the reads. Cell barcodes sharing the same set of productive CDR3 nucleotide sequences were defined as clonotypes. To link clonality with transcriptional profiles, clonotype information was added to the Seurat v3.0 gene-expression metadata. Any CSF cell with more than 1,800 genes, more than 7,500 UMIs or more than 10% mitochondrial reads was removed. To find TCRs with known antigen specificity, CDR3-beta sequences were matched against VDJdb. Only TCRs with complete alpha and beta chains were included in the network analysis of clone sharing, which used the R package qgraph. Reads reprocessed by TCRdb are summarized as one entry per CDR3 protein sequence, and DNA is absent. Clone size and V and J calls follow TCRdb, not the original study. The table held for this sample gives about 1,100 distinct CDR3 sequences. In total, the top ten clones hold about 10% of the sample.

This entry comes from a study of CD8 T cells in cerebrospinal fluid in Alzheimer's disease (dated by TCRdb to about 2020). A note on the overall study: CSF T cell clonal expansion was assessed with two single-cell approaches: plate-based nested PCR sequencing and droplet-based sequencing. The study tested whether clonally expanded T cells were present in cerebrospinal fluid from healthy elderly individuals and from patients with neurodegenerative disease. In the droplet-based CSF analysis comparing patients with controls, there were 9 healthy controls (around 11,000 cells) and 9 patients with MCI or Alzheimer's disease (around 9,600 cells). CSF gene-expression analysis, which included Parkinson's disease patients, covered 24 samples in total.

Every participant was in good physical condition and had no acute infectious disease. Live CSF cells for droplet-based sequencing were sorted with a live/dead marker. CSF was obtained by lumbar puncture, and immune cells were pelleted by centrifugation at 300g. Each CSF sample was checked for red blood cells, and any sample showing blood contamination was excluded. CSF cells were cryopreserved in freezing medium, frozen at -80 degrees C overnight, and then transferred to liquid nitrogen for storage. Before analysis, CSF samples had been stored for less than seven months. Study-level results and caveats: The authors warned that finding EBV-specific TCRs in CSF does not prove a causal connection between EBV and Alzheimer's disease. The EBV-specific clones were neither the most highly expanded clones nor enriched among patients. A higher percentage of TCRs was made up by the largest CSF clone in patients with MCI or Alzheimer's disease than in controls. When the data were pooled, most of the 6 Alzheimer's patients but only 1 of 10 healthy subjects had a highly expanded clone, defined as one making up at least 3% of TCRs. Only samples with detectable clones went into the overall clonality comparison: approximately 11 healthy, 5 MCI, 5 AD, and 6 PD.

CDR1 and CDR2 (KGHSH, LQKENI) derive from the germline V gene. The CDR3 runs 16 residues from the cysteine to the phenylalanine. This entry has no DNA. The sample was cerebrospinal fluid. This TCR derives from a human donor in good health. The chain couples TRBV18 to TRBJ1-2; TCRdb reports TRBD1, a call that lacks DNA to check it against. The CDR3 corresponds to CASSPLYKGTDGGYTF.